The 29 T cell receptor beta chains given below trace back to one sample, sequenced in a study of cytomegalovirus exposure and HLA in healthy donors. Vbeta (60) and Jbeta (13) primers were used in the PCR. Assay: immunoSEQ multiplex PCR; the TCRdb copy retains only in-frame clones and omits some. The repertoire holds around 140,000 clones, 76% seen once, with 1.8% in the top ten. The sequenced sample was PBMCs. These receptors came from a female donor in good health and CMV-seropositive.

This clone has just one count. The chain recombines TRBV5-4 with TRBJ2-5; 7 bases are a match to TRBD1. This CDR3 region has 15 residues. The V gene end was trimmed by 0 bases and the J gene end by 5 bases; junction bases not matched to a gene: 7. CDR1 and CDR2 (germline): SGHNT, YYREEE (reference sequence). The CDR3 reads CASSLEQARGETQYF. The CDR3 DNA is TGTGCCAGCAGCTTGGAACAGGCCAGGGGGGAGACCCAGTACTTC. The full variable domain, rest sourced from reference TRBV5-4 and TRBJ2-5, is ETGVTQSPTHLIKTRGQQVTLRCSSQSGHNTVSWYQQALGQGPQFIFQYYREEENGRGNFPPRFSGLQFPNYSSELNVNALELDDSALYLCASSLEQARGETQYFGPGTRLLVL.

This clone was picked up a small number of times. The chain is built from TRBV19 and TRBJ1-1; perhaps TRBD1 as D (6 bases). Germline assignment: CDR1 LNHDA and CDR2 SQIVND (reference sequence). The length of the CDR3 is 15 residues. With 8 bases removed from V and 2 bases from J, the gap between germline ends came to 18 bases. In DNA form, the CDR3 reads TGTGCCAGTGATTTTACAGGGTTTGGAAACACTGAAGCTTTCTTT. As protein: CASDFTGFGNTEAFF.

This chain connects TRBV6-5 to TRBJ1-1; no clear D gene. Germline CDR1 and CDR2: MNHEY and SVGAGI. Trimming pared 7 bases from V and 0 bases from J, leaving 9 bases between. The CDR3 spans 13 residues. The CDR3 sequence: CASMRVLNTEAFF. CDR3 DNA sequence: TGTGCCAGCATGAGGGTGTTGAACACTGAAGCTTTCTTT.

The chain employs TRBV5-1 and TRBJ2-1; 7 positions agree with TRBD1. CDR1 and CDR2 from the germline V gene are SGHRS and YFSETQ. The junction had 6 bases not matched to a gene; V was cut back by 0 bases and J by 0 bases. The CDR3 contains 17 residues. This chain's CDR3 is CASSLEGAISSYNEQFF. CDR3 bases: TGCGCCAGCAGCTTGGAGGGGGCTATCAGCTCCTACAATGAGCAGTTCTTC. Complete variable domain (other parts from reference TRBV5-1 and TRBJ2-1): KAGVTQTPRYLIKTRGQQVTLSCSPISGHRSVSWYQQTPGQGLQFLFEYFSETQRNKGNFPGRFSGRQFSNSRSEMNVSTLELGDSALYLCASSLEGAISSYNEQFFGPGTRLTVL.

This clone was observed a single time. The CDR3 sequence: CASRDRDNEQFF. CDR3 in DNA: TGTGCCAGCCGGGACAGAGACAATGAGCAGTTCTTC. This chain connects TRBV6-6 to TRBJ2-1; 7 bases agree with TRBD1. The germline CDR1 and CDR2 sequences are MNHNY and SVGAGI (reference sequence). Losses at the gene ends were 8 bases for V and 5 bases for J; bases not matched to a gene: 3. CDR3 length: 12 residues.

The chain is built from TRBV2 and TRBJ1-2; TRBD1 agrees at 8 bases. Trimming removed 1 base from V and 7 bases from J; junction bases left unmatched: 5. Germline-derived CDR1 and CDR2 are SNHLY and FYNNEI. This CDR3 spans 14 amino acids. CDR3 region: CASSEGAGGSGYTF. CDR3 bases: TGTGCCAGCAGTGAAGGTGCAGGGGGCTCTGGCTACACCTTC.

The gene calls are TRBV30 and TRBJ1-1, with unresolved D. From germline, CDR1 is GTSNPN and CDR2 SVGIG (reference sequence). The CDR3 has 12 residues. Trimming removed 5 bases from V and 11 bases from J, with 18 bases in between. The CDR3 bases are TGTGCCTGGGAAACCTCCGGGGATAAGGCTTTCTTT. Protein product: CAWETSGDKAFF.

The table lists this clone with a few counts. The DNA for the CDR3 is TGTGCCAGCAGGCCAGGGGGTCTACTGTATGGCTACACCTTC. Translation: CASRPGGLLYGYTF. The rearrangement joins TRBV5-4 to TRBJ1-2; TRBD1 matches at 7 bases. This CDR3 contains 14 residues. Germline V gives CDR1 SGHNT, CDR2 YYREEE (reference sequence). The V and J ends lost 5 bases and 5 bases, in that order; junction bases with no gene match: 9. The full variable domain, with the rest looked up from reference TRBV5-4 and TRBJ1-2, is ETGVTQSPTHLIKTRGQQVTLRCSSQSGHNTVSWYQQALGQGPQFIFQYYREEENGRGNFPPRFSGLQFPNYSSELNVNALELDDSALYLCASRPGGLLYGYTFGSGTRLTVV.

This chain joins TRBV4-1 and TRBJ1-1; TRBD1 matches 7 bases. CDR1 is MGHRA and CDR2 is YSYEKL in the germline V gene. The CDR3 has 18 amino acids. V gave up 5 bases and J gave up 0 bases; unmatched junction bases: 15. The CDR3 loop is CASSRGQDLMALNTEAFF. The CDR3 DNA is TGCGCCAGCAGCAGGGGGCAGGACCTAATGGCATTGAACACTGAAGCTTTCTTT.

V gene TRBV2 combines with J gene TRBJ2-3; 9 bases map to TRBD2. CDR3 length: 14 amino acids. Germline V CDR1 and CDR2: SNHLY, FYNNEI. The ends lost 7 bases at V and 1 base at J; junction bases unmatched: 3. The DNA of the CDR3 is TGTGCCAGCAAGCAGCGGGGGGGCACAGATACGCAGTATTTT. Its protein is CASKQRGGTDTQYF.

The chain recombines TRBV7-8 with TRBJ2-1; 7 bases map to TRBD2. After removal of 7 bases from V and 9 bases from J, the junction contained 18 bases not matched to a gene. The CDR3 contains 16 residues. Germline V lookup: CDR1 SGHVS, CDR2 FQNEAQ. CDR3 amino acids: CASTKSGGLGWGEQFF. CDR3 coding DNA: TGTGCCAGCACCAAATCGGGGGGTCTGGGGTGGGGTGAGCAGTTCTTC.

The gene calls are TRBV5-4 and TRBJ1-2, with D perhaps TRBD1 (5 bases). The CDR3 is 15 amino acids. CDR1 and CDR2 (germline): SGHNT, YYREEE (reference sequence). Trimming removed 2 bases from V and 4 bases from J, with 15 bases in between. The CDR3 nucleotides read TGTGCCAGCAGCTTAAGTACAGGCTATATCTATGGCTACACCTTC. This encodes CASSLSTGYIYGYTF.

This clone was detected only once. The genes are TRBV11-1 and TRBJ2-2; tentatively, D is TRBD1 (6 bases). The germline gives CDR1 SGHAT, CDR2 FQDESV (reference sequence). V lost 4 bases and J 4 bases, leaving 10 bases between the germline ends. The CDR3 is 14 residues long. The CDR3 nucleotides read TGTGCCAGCAGCTCAAACAGGGTCACCGGGGAGCTGTTTTTT. Protein: CASSSNRVTGELFF.

The CDR3 sequence: CASSPHPGRQMNTEAFF. CDR3 DNA: TGTGCCAGCAGCCCTCACCCGGGGAGGCAAATGAACACTGAAGCTTTCTTT. V and J are TRBV27 and TRBJ1-1, with D unclear. Germline V gene lookup returns CDR1 MNHEY and CDR2 SMNVEV (reference sequence). This CDR3 is built from 17 residues. V lost 6 bases, J lost 0 bases, and 20 bases lay in between.

The chain has TRBV10-3 and TRBJ2-7; D gene uncertain. Germline CDR1 is ENHRY and CDR2 is SYGVKD. The CDR3 is 15 amino acids. V lost 3 bases, J lost 0 bases, and 12 bases lay in between. The CDR3 coding sequence is TGTGCCATCAGTGAAAATTGGCCACACTCCTACGAGCAGTACTTC. As protein: CAISENWPHSYEQYF.

This clone has a handful of counts. The V call is TRBV5-1, the J call TRBJ1-2, with 9 bases aligning to TRBD1. This CDR3 has 13 amino acids. Germline CDR1 reads SGHRS; CDR2 reads YFSETQ. With 4 bases clipped from V and 8 bases from J, the junction kept 6 bases outside the gene matches. CDR3 sequence reads: CASSPGQGIGYTF. The CDR3 region has the DNA TGCGCCAGCAGCCCCGGACAGGGGATCGGCTACACCTTC. Drawing the rest from reference TRBV5-1 and TRBJ1-2, the complete variable domain is KAGVTQTPRYLIKTRGQQVTLSCSPISGHRSVSWYQQTPGQGLQFLFEYFSETQRNKGNFPGRFSGRQFSNSRSEMNVSTLELGDSALYLCASSPGQGIGYTFGSGTRLTVV.

This clone was counted only a few times. The gene calls are TRBV28 and TRBJ1-3; D is perhaps TRBD1 (6 bases). V was shortened by 6 bases and J by 0 bases, with 18 bases between the two germline ends. CDR1 MDHEN and CDR2 SYDVKM come from the germline V gene. The CDR3 length is 17 residues. CDR3 bases: TGTGCCAGCAGCCGCGCGAAAGGACAGCTCTCTGGAAACACCATATATTTT. Amino acid sequence: CASSRAKGQLSGNTIYF.

This chain uses TRBV5-1 with TRBJ1-1; TRBD1 matches at 7 bases. The V segment lost 5 bases and the J segment 1 base; nucleotides outside the gene matches: 5. Germline V gene sequence: CDR1 SGHRS, CDR2 YFSETQ. The CDR3 is 14 residues long. The CDR3 spells CASRRDSQNTEAFF. The CDR3 DNA reads as TGCGCCAGCAGACGGGACAGTCAGAACACTGAAGCTTTCTTT. The whole variable domain, filled in from reference TRBV5-1 and TRBJ1-1, reads KAGVTQTPRYLIKTRGQQVTLSCSPISGHRSVSWYQQTPGQGLQFLFEYFSETQRNKGNFPGRFSGRQFSNSRSEMNVSTLELGDSALYLCASRRDSQNTEAFFGQGTRLTVV.

The rearrangement uses TRBV4-1 and TRBJ1-1; no firm D call. Trimming stripped 1 base from V and 1 base from J, with 7 bases between. Germline V CDR1 and CDR2: MGHRA, YSYEKL. The CDR3 covers 14 residues. CDR3 residues: CASSQGDTNTEAFF. CDR3 bases: TGCGCCAGCAGCCAAGGCGACACGAACACTGAAGCTTTCTTT.

CDR3: CASSLVGSNEKLFF. The CDR3, as DNA: TGTGCCAGCAGCTTAGTAGGGAGCAATGAAAAACTGTTTTTT. The V call is TRBV7-2, the J call TRBJ1-4; D ambiguous. V dropped 1 base and J dropped 5 bases, with 8 bases sitting between them. Germline values: CDR1 SGHTA, CDR2 FQGNSA. This CDR3 contains 14 residues.

The CDR3 DNA reads TGCGCCAGCAGCTCGGGTTTCACCTACGAGCAGTACTTC. Translating gives CASSSGFTYEQYF. The chain combines TRBV5-1 with TRBJ2-7, with D unresolved. From germline, CDR1 is SGHRS and CDR2 YFSETQ. Trimming left V 3 bases short and J 2 bases short, with 9 bases between. The CDR3 has 13 amino acids.

The chain has TRBV7-9 and TRBJ2-5; TRBD2 is a possible D gene (6 bases). Gene TRBJ2-7 matches the end of the DNA better, so the J call may be wrong. This CDR3 contains 15 residues. Looked up from germline, CDR1 is SEHNR and CDR2 is FQNEAQ (reference sequence). Here the CDR3 reads CASSLREASIYEQYF. The CDR3 nucleotides are TGTGCCAGCAGCTTAAGGGAGGCGAGTATCTACGAGCAGTACTTC.

The gene calls are TRBV11-2 and TRBJ1-1; the match to TRBD1 covers 7 bases. Germline V gene data show CDR1 as SGHAT and CDR2 as FQNNGV. The V gene end was trimmed by 5 bases and the J gene end by 1 base; junction bases not matched to a gene: 10. The CDR3 is made up of 16 amino acids. The CDR3 DNA follows: TGTGCCAGCAGCCCGACAGGGTTGGGATGGAACACTGAAGCTTTCTTT. Protein product: CASSPTGLGWNTEAFF.

On this clone: One end of the junction does not line up with germline, which may come from a read error. This chain joins TRBV5-1 and TRBJ2-2; a possible D gene is TRBD2 (6 bases). The CDR3 has 16 residues. Germline assignment: CDR1 SGHRS and CDR2 YFSETQ. CDR3 DNA: TGCGCCAGCAGCTTGAGGACGGTTGAGAACACCGGGGGGCTGTTTTTT. Its protein product is CASSLRTVENTGGLFF.

The J gene is TRBJ2-7, the V gene TRBV9, with 13 nucleotides matching TRBD2. J was trimmed by 4 bases and V by 3 bases; bases with no gene match: 4. This CDR3 region has 15 residues. Germline V gene lookup returns CDR1 SGDLS and CDR2 YYNGEE. CDR3 coding DNA: TGTGCCAGCAGCGGGGGGACTAGCGGGGAATACGAGCAGTACTTC. It is translated as CASSGGTSGEYEQYF.

The chain couples TRBV12-5 to TRBJ2-5; 8 nucleotides line up with TRBD2. V was pared by 0 bases and J by 4 bases, with 7 bases of the junction left unmatched. Germline loops: CDR1 LGHNT, CDR2 FRNRAP. CDR3 size: 16 residues. The CDR3 region is CASGLVTAGGVETQYF. The DNA of the CDR3 is TGTGCTAGTGGTTTGGTTACGGCGGGAGGTGTAGAGACCCAGTACTTC.

This rearrangement joins TRBV25-1 to TRBJ2-3, with TRBD2 as a possible D gene (5 bases). The germline CDR1 and CDR2 sequences are MGHDK and SYGVNS. The V gene lost 6 bases and the J gene lost 5 bases, with 15 bases spanning the gap. The CDR3 contains 14 residues. The CDR3 nucleotides read TGTGCCAGCAGCGTACAAACCCGGGGAGATACGCAGTATTTT. It translates to CASSVQTRGDTQYF.

This chain links TRBV5-5 with TRBJ2-6; tentatively, D is TRBD1 (6 bases). The V end was cut by 2 bases, the J end by 0 bases, with 12 bases between. CDR3 length: 17 residues. From germline, CDR1 is SGHKS and CDR2 YYEKEE (reference sequence). In DNA, the CDR3 is TGTGCCAGCAGCTTAGTAGGACAGCTCTCTGGGGCCAACGTCCTGACTTTC. Translated: CASSLVGQLSGANVLTF.

J is TRBJ1-2 and V is TRBV5-1; the match to TRBD1 covers 10 bases. The CDR3 contains 15 residues. Germline-derived CDR1 and CDR2 are SGHRS and YFSETQ. J gave up 8 bases and V 2 bases, and 9 bases lay outside the gene matches. The CDR3 loop is CASSFGVGTGDGYTF. The CDR3 region has the DNA TGCGCCAGCAGCTTTGGCGTTGGGACAGGGGACGGCTACACCTTC.